The 19 T cell receptor beta chains reported below all come from one sample, sequenced in a study of blood T cell repertoires in COVID-19. The assay was immunoSEQ multiplex PCR, and TCRdb's table has in-frame clones only and misses some. The sample holds about 160,000 clones, 75% to 90% seen once. The sequenced sample was peripheral blood. The receptors derive from a human donor in a cohort sampled during active COVID-19.

V gene TRBV6-6 combines with J gene TRBJ2-5; 7 bases fit TRBD1. Per germline, CDR1 MNHNY and CDR2 SVGAGI (reference sequence). Unmatched junction bases numbered 11, after V lost 5 bases and J lost 5 bases. CDR3 length: 15 amino acids. For the CDR3, the DNA is TGTGCCAGCAGTAACCGACAGGGTATGGGTGAGACCCAGTACTTC. It specifies CASSNRQGMGETQYF.

This rearrangement joins TRBV18 to TRBJ1-2; D is perhaps TRBD1 (6 bases). CDR3 length: 17 residues. Per the germline V gene, CDR1 is KGHSH and CDR2 is LQKENI. The V and J ends lost 3 bases and 0 bases respectively, with 17 bases between them. The CDR3: CASSPDSPGLANYGYTF. For the CDR3, the DNA is TGTGCCAGCTCACCGGACAGTCCTGGACTAGCTAACTATGGCTACACCTTC.

J is TRBJ2-1 and V is TRBV2, with 12 bases identical to TRBD2. The germline CDR1 and CDR2 sequences are SNHLY and FYNNEI. The length of the CDR3 is 18 residues. With V trimmed by 3 bases and J by 8 bases, 14 bases remained unmatched. For the CDR3, the DNA is TGTGCCAGCAGTGATTCTGGGCTAGCGGGAGGGCCTGGGGATGAGCAGTTCTTC. Encoded protein: CASSDSGLAGGPGDEQFF.

This rearrangement joins TRBV7-9 to TRBJ2-1; 12 positions match TRBD2. The CDR3 covers 15 residues. Germline V CDR1 and CDR2: SEHNR, FQNEAQ (reference sequence). J was trimmed by 4 bases and V by 5 bases; bases with no gene match: 3. The CDR3 region has the DNA TGTGCCAGCAGCACCGGACTAGCGGGATACAATGAGCAGTTCTTC. This encodes CASSTGLAGYNEQFF. Filled out from reference TRBV7-9 and TRBJ2-1, the complete variable domain reads DTGVSQNPRHKITKRGQNVTFRCDPISEHNRLYWYRQTLGQGPEFLTYFQNEAQLEKSRLLSDRFSAERPKGSFSTLEIQRTEQGDSAMYLCASSTGLAGYNEQFFGPGTRLTVL.

The chain links TRBV5-5 to TRBJ1-1; 9 positions match TRBD1. V lost 4 bases and J lost 7; bases outside the gene matches: 2. Germline V gives CDR1 SGHKS, CDR2 YYEKEE (reference sequence). The CDR3 runs 12 residues. CDR3 nucleotides: TGTGCCAGCAGCCAGACAGGGGGTGAAGCTTTCTTT. This sequence encodes CASSQTGGEAFF.

The rearrangement links TRBV15 to TRBJ1-1, with D possibly matching TRBD1 (5 bases). This CDR3 spans 14 amino acids. The germline V gene encodes CDR1 LNHNV and CDR2 YYDKDF (reference sequence). V lost 1 base and J 2 bases, leaving 8 bases between the germline ends. CDR3 DNA: TGTGCCACCAGCAGAGGGGGCCTAAACACTGAAGCTTTCTTT. Translating it yields CATSRGGLNTEAFF.

This clone was seen a few times. The chain uses TRBV3-1 (or the pseudogene TRBV3-2) and TRBJ1-1; TRBD1 is a possible D gene (5 bases). The V end lost 4 bases, the J end lost 4 bases, and 13 bases lay between the germline ends. CDR1 is LGHDT and CDR2 is YNNKEL in the germline V gene (reference sequence). This CDR3 comprises 14 residues. The DNA of the CDR3 is TGTGCCAGCAGCCTTCCGGGGGAGGGCACTGAAGCTTTCTTT. As protein: CASSLPGEGTEAFF.

The chain has TRBV3-1 (or the pseudogene TRBV3-2) and TRBJ1-6, with TRBD1 identical over 10 bases. This CDR3 has 15 amino acids. With 5 bases clipped from V and 5 bases from J, the junction kept 3 bases outside the gene matches. CDR1 LGHDT and CDR2 YNNKEL come from the germline V gene (reference sequence). CDR3 DNA sequence: TGTGCCAGCAGCAAGGACAGGGGGAATAATTCACCCCTCCACTTT. Protein product: CASSKDRGNNSPLHF.

The CDR3 sequence: CASSQDLPGVAGNTIYF. The CDR3 coding sequence is TGTGCCAGCAGCCAAGATCTTCCCGGGGTGGCTGGAAACACCATATATTTT. This chain links TRBV14 with TRBJ1-3; D gene uncertain. Germline CDR1 SGHDN, CDR2 FVKESK. V was pared by 0 bases and J by 2 bases, with 14 bases between. There are 17 residues in the CDR3.

The V gene is TRBV14, the J gene TRBJ1-3, with TRBD1 matching over 8 bases. Trimming removed 4 bases from V and 4 bases from J; junction bases left unmatched: 0. The germline CDR1 and CDR2 sequences are SGHDN and FVKESK. This CDR3 comprises 13 residues. The CDR3, as DNA: TGTGCCAGCAGCCGACAGGGGGGAAACACCATATATTTT. This sequence encodes CASSRQGGNTIYF. The whole variable domain, remainder taken from reference TRBV14 and TRBJ1-3, is EAGVTQFPSHSVIEKGQTVTLRCDPISGHDNLYWYRRVMGKEIKFLLHFVKESKQDESGMPNNRFLAERTGGTYSTLKVQPAELEDSGVYFCASSRQGGNTIYFGEGSWLTVV.

The chain uses TRBV27 and TRBJ2-1, with 13 nucleotides matching TRBD2. The V and J ends lost 6 bases and 8 bases, in that order; junction bases with no gene match: 7. The CDR3 runs to 15 residues. Looked up from germline, CDR1 is MNHEY and CDR2 is SMNVEV (reference sequence). CDR3 coding DNA: TGTGCCAGCAGCCTACTAGCGGGAGGGCCCGATGAGCAGTTCTTC. Protein sequence: CASSLLAGGPDEQFF.

The chain is built from TRBV3-1 (or the pseudogene TRBV3-2) and TRBJ1-2; D is possibly TRBD1 (6 bases). V lost 0 bases and J 5 bases, leaving 16 bases between the germline ends. The germline V gene has CDR1 LGHDT and CDR2 YNNKEL (reference sequence). This CDR3 contains 16 residues. The CDR3 DNA sequence: TGTGCCAGCAGCCAAGATTGGGGGCCTAACTTTTATGGCTACACCTTC. Protein: CASSQDWGPNFYGYTF.

This chain links TRBV6-5 with TRBJ2-7; D ambiguous. In germline, CDR1 is MNHEY, CDR2 SVGAGI. Trimming shortened V by 0 bases and J by 2 bases, and 8 bases separated the two germline ends. CDR3 length: 14 residues. The CDR3 loop is CASSYSSETYEQYF. In DNA, the CDR3 is TGTGCCAGCAGTTACTCGTCAGAAACCTACGAGCAGTACTTC.

V usage is TRBV16 and J usage is TRBJ2-5, with D perhaps matching TRBD1 (5 bases). The CDR3 runs 15 residues. Trimming removed 4 bases at V and 1 base at J, with 13 bases between. Germline loops: CDR1 KGHSY, CDR2 FQNENV. For the CDR3, the DNA is TGTGCCAGCAGCCGCACTTTCGACAGCCAAGAGACCCAGTACTTC. Protein: CASSRTFDSQETQYF.

The chain carries TRBV19 and TRBJ2-7; 12 bases map to TRBD2. CDR1 and CDR2 (germline): LNHDA, SQIVND (reference sequence). The V and J ends lost 6 bases and 1 base, in that order; junction bases with no gene match: 4. The CDR3 runs to 15 residues. The CDR3 DNA sequence: TGTGCCAGTAGGCCCGGACTAGCGGGATCCTACGAGCAGTACTTC. It codes for CASRPGLAGSYEQYF.

V is TRBV6-6 and J is TRBJ1-2; D gene uncertain. Trimming took off 2 bases at V and 8 bases at J, with 6 bases between the two ends. This CDR3 has 11 residues. The germline V gene encodes CDR1 MNHNY and CDR2 SVGAGI (reference sequence). Here the CDR3 DNA reads TGTGCCAGCAGTTACGACTTCGGCTACACCTTC. Its translation: CASSYDFGYTF.

This sequence joins TRBV10-3 and TRBJ2-7, with TRBD2 as a possible D gene (5 bases). Trimming stripped 0 bases from V and 1 base from J, with 10 bases between. The CDR3 spans 15 residues. Germline assignment: CDR1 ENHRY and CDR2 SYGVKD. In DNA form, the CDR3 reads TGTGCCATCAGTGAGTCGACGGAGGTTTCCTACGAGCAGTACTTC. Amino acid sequence: CAISESTEVSYEQYF.

The table lists this clone with a few counts. The V gene is TRBV6-4, the J gene TRBJ2-1; 9 bases are shared with TRBD1. The V gene's germline CDR1 is MRHNA and CDR2 SNTAGT. This CDR3 has 15 amino acids. Trimming cost V 5 bases and J 10 bases; bases outside gene matches: 12. Here the CDR3 DNA reads TGTGCCAGCAGTACGACCGGGACAGGGCTAGAGGAGCAGTTCTTC. Residues: CASSTTGTGLEEQFF.

V usage is TRBV7-9 and J usage is TRBJ1-2; 11 bases line up with TRBD1. This CDR3 is 15 amino acids long. The trim removed 5 bases at V and 8 bases at J, leaving 10 bases unmatched. Germline assignment: CDR1 SEHNR and CDR2 FQNEAQ (reference sequence). The CDR3 bases are TGTGCCAGCAGCACGGACAGGGGGCAAGTTTGGGGCTACACCTTC. It specifies CASSTDRGQVWGYTF.